This T cell receptor beta chain comes out of a study of cytomegalovirus exposure and HLA in healthy donors. Across the study: An earlier analysis found roughly 100 million unique TCR beta sequences from approximately 190 million T cells. Study-wide results and caveats: Through in vitro validation, a few CMV-associated chains were shown to be specific for CMV antigens.

The V and J ends lost 5 bases and 2 bases respectively, with 6 bases between them. This CDR3 has 11 residues. Germline assignment: CDR1 DFQATT and CDR2 SNEGSKA (reference sequence). The PCR made use of 60 Vbeta and 13 Jbeta primers. Profiled with immunoSEQ multiplex PCR; TCRdb holds only in-frame clones, not every one. In the table there are approximately 140,000 clones, approximately 84% of which are singletons. Comment on this clone: Its antigen is still unknown.

The clonotype comes from a woman between 40 and 50 years old in good health and CMV-seronegative. The chain uses TRBV20-1 and TRBJ2-5; D gene uncertain. The source material was PBMCs. The CDR3 DNA reads TGCAGTGCTTTCGGGCAAGAGACCCAGTACTTC. Amino acid sequence: CSAFGQETQYF.